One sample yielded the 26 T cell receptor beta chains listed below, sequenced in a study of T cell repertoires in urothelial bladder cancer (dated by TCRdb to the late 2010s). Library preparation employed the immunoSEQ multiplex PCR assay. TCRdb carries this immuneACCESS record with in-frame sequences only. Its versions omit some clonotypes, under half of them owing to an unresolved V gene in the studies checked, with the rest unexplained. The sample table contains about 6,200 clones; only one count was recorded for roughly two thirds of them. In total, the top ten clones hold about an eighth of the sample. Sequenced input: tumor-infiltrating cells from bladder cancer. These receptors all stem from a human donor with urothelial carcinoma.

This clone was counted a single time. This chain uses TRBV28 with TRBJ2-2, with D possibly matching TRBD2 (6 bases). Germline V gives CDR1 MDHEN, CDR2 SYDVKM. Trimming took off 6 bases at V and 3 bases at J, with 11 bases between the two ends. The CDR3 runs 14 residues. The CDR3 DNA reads TGTGCCAGCAGCGGGACTGCGTACACCGGGGAGCTGTTTTTT. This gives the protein CASSGTAYTGELFF.

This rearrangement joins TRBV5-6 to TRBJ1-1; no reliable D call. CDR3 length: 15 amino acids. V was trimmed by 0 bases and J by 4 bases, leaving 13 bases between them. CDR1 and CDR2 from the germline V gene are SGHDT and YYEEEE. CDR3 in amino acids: CASSLGPGSGTEAFF. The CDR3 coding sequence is TGTGCCAGCAGCTTGGGACCGGGAAGTGGCACTGAAGCTTTCTTT.

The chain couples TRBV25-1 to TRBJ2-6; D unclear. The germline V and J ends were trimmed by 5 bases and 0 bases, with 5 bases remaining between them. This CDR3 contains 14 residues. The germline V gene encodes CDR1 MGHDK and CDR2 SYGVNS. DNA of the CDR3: TGTGCCAGCAGTAAGGGCTCTGGGGCCAACGTCCTGACTTTC. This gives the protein CASSKGSGANVLTF.

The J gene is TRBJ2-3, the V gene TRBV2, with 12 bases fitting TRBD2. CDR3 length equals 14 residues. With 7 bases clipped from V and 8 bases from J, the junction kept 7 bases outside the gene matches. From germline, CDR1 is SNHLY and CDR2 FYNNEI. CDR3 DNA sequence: TGTGCCAGCACTAGCGGGGGGGGCCGAGGTACGCAGTATTTT. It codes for CASTSGGGRGTQYF.

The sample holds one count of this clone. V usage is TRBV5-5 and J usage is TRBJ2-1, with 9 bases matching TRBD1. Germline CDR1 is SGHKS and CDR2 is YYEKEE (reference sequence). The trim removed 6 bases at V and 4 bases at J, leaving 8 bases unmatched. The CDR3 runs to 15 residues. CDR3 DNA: TGTGCCAGCACCTCGGACAGGGGTGGTTACAATGAGCAGTTCTTC. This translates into CASTSDRGGYNEQFF.

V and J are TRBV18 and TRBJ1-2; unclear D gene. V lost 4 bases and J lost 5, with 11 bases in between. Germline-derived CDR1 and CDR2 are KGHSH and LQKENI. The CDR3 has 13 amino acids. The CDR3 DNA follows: TGTGCCAGCTCACGATCCGGATCGTATGGCTACACCTTC. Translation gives CASSRSGSYGYTF.

The CDR3 loop is CASRPPAGGNTEAFF. Here the CDR3 DNA reads TGTGCCAGTAGACCACCGGCCGGCGGGAACACTGAAGCTTTCTTT. The chain employs TRBV19 and TRBJ1-1; D is unresolved. V gave up 6 bases and J gave up 1 base, with 15 bases separating them. This CDR3 spans 15 amino acids. Per germline, CDR1 LNHDA and CDR2 SQIVND (reference sequence).

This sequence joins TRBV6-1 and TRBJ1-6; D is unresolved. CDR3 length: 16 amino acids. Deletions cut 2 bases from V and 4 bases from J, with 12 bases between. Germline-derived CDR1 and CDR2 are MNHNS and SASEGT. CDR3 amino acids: CASSEQEQNYNSPLHF. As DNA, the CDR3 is TGTGCCAGCAGTGAACAGGAACAGAATTATAATTCACCCCTCCACTTT.

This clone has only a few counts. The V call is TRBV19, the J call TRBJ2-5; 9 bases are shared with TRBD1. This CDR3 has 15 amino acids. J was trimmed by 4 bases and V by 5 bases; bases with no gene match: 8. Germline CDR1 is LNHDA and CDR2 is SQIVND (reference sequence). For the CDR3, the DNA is TGTGCCAGTAGTTCCGGGACAGGGAATGTAGAGACCCAGTACTTC. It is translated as CASSSGTGNVETQYF.

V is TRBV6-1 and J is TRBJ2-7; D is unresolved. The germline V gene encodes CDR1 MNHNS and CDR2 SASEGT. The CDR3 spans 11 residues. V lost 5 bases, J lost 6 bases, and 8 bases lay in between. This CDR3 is CASSQGGEQYF. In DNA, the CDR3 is TGTGCCAGCAGTCAAGGTGGCGAGCAGTACTTC.

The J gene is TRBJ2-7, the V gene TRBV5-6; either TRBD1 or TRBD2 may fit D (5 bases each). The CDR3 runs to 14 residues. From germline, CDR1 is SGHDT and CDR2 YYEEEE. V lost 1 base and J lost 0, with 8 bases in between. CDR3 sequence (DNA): TGTGCCAGCAGCTTGTCAGGGAGCTCCTACGAGCAGTACTTC. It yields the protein CASSLSGSSYEQYF. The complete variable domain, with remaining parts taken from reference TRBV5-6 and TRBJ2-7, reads DAGVTQSPTHLIKTRGQQVTLRCSPKSGHDTVSWYQQALGQGPQFIFQYYEEEERQRGNFPDRFSGHQFPNYSSELNVNALLLGDSALYLCASSLSGSSYEQYFGPGTRLTVT.

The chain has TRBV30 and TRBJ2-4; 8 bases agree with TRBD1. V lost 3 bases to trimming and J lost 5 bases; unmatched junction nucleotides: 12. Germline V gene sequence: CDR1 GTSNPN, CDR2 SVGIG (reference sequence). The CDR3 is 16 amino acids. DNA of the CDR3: TGTGCCTGGAGCCACCGGACAGGGCGTAATGAAAACATTCAGTACTTC. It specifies CAWSHRTGRNENIQYF.

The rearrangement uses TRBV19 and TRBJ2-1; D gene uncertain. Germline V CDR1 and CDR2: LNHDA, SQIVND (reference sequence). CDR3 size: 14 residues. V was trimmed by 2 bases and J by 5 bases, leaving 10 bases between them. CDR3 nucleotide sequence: TGTGCCAGTAGTATACGACGAGGCAACAATGAGCAGTTCTTC. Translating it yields CASSIRRGNNEQFF.

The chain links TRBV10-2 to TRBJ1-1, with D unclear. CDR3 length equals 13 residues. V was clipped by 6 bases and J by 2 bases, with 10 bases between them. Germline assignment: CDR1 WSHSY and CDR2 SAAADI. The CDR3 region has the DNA TGCGCCAGCAGGGAAAACAGTAACACTGAAGCTTTCTTT. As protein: CASRENSNTEAFF.

The chain's CDR3 is CATRQGISPTDTQYF. The CDR3 nucleotides read TGTGCCACCAGACAGGGAATCTCCCCCACAGATACGCAGTATTTT. V gene TRBV10-3 combines with J gene TRBJ2-3, with TRBD1 matching over 7 bases. The CDR3 sequence is 15 residues long. CDR1 and CDR2 from the germline V gene are ENHRY and SYGVKD. V gave up 10 bases and J gave up 2 bases; unmatched junction bases: 12.

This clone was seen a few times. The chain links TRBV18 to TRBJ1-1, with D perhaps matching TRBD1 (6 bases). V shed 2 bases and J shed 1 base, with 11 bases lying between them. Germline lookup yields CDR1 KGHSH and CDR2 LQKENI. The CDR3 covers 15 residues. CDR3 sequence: CASSPTGNSNTEAFF. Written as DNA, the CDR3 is TGTGCCAGCTCACCAACAGGGAACTCGAACACTGAAGCTTTCTTT.

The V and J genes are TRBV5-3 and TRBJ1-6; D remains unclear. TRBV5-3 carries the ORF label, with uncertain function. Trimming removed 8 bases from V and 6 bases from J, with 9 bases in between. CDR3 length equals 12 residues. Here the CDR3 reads CARDPGNSPLHF. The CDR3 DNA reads TGTGCCAGGGACCCGGGTAATTCACCCCTCCACTTT.

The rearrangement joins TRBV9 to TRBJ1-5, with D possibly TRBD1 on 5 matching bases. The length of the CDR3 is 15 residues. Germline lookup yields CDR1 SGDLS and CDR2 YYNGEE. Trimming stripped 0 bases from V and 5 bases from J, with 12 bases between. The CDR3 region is CASSVVQGRDQPQHF. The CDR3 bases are TGTGCCAGCAGCGTAGTGCAGGGCAGGGATCAGCCCCAGCATTTT.

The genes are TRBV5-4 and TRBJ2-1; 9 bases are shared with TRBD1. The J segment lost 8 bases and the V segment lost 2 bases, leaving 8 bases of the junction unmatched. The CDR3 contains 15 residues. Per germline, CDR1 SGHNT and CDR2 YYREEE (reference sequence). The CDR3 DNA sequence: TGTGCCAGCAGCTTTCAGGACAGGGGTAGAGATGAGCAGTTCTTC. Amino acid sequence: CASSFQDRGRDEQFF.

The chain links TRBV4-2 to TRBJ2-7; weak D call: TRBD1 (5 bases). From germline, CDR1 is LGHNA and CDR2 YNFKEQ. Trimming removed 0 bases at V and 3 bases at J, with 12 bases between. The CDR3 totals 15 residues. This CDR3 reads CASSQEWGAGYEQYF. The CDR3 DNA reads TGTGCCAGCAGCCAAGAATGGGGCGCCGGCTACGAGCAGTACTTC.

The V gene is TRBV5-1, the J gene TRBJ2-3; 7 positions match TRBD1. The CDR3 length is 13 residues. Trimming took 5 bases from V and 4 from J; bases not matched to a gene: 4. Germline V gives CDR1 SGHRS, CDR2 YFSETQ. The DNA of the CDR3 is TGCGCCAGCAGACGCGACAGGGCAGATACGCAGTATTTT. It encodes CASRRDRADTQYF.

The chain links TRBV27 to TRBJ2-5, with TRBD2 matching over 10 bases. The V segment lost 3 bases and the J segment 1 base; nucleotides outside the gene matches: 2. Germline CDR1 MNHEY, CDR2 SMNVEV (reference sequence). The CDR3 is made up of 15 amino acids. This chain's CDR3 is CASSFLAGAQETQYF. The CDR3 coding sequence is TGTGCCAGCAGTTTTCTAGCGGGGGCCCAAGAGACCCAGTACTTC.

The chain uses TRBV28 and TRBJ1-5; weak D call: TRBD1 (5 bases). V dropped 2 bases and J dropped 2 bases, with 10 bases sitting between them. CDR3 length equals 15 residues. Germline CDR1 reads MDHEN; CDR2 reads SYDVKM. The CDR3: CASSLGGLRNQPQHF. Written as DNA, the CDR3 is TGTGCCAGCAGTTTAGGGGGGTTACGCAATCAGCCCCAGCATTTT.

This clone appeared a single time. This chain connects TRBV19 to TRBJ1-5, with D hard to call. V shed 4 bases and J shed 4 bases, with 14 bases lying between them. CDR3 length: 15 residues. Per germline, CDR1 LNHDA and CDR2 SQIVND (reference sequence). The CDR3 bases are TGTGCCAGTAGTACTCCAAACGAAAGAAATCAGCCCCAGCATTTT. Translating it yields CASSTPNERNQPQHF.

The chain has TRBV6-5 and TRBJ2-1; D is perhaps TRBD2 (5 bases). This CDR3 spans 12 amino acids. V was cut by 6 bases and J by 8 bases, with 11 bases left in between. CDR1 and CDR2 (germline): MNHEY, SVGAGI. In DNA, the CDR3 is TGTGCCAGCAGCGAGGGAAAATATGAGCAGTTCTTC. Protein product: CASSEGKYEQFF.

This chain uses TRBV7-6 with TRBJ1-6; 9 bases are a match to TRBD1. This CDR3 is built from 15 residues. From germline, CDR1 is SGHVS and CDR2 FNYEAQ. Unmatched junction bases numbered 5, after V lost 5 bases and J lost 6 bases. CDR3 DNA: TGTGCCAGCAGCCAGATGGGACAGGGTAATTCACCCCTCCACTTT. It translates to CASSQMGQGNSPLHF.